The present entry profiles one T cell receptor beta chain with its context. Its antigen is not known. Molecular-barcoded quantitative 5'-RACE produced these TCR beta libraries. TCRdb re-analysed the 5' RACE reads in MiXCR, keeping a single row per CDR3 protein. Altogether roughly 470,000 distinct CDR3 sequences are present, about 24% being singletons, with the ten largest covering 0.89%. V gave up 4 bases and J gave up 0 bases; unmatched junction bases: 5. CDR1 and CDR2 (germline): DFQATT, SNEGSKA (reference sequence). This CDR3 region has 15 residues. These data come from a study of CD8 T cells in ankylosing spondylitis. General study results and limits: Earlier work had already found some motif variants in reactive arthritis synovial fluid and blood. One TCR beta motif, made up of under ten highly homologous variants, appeared characteristic of ankylosing spondylitis blood.

The chain has TRBV20-1 and TRBJ2-1, with 8 bases aligning to TRBD2. The specimen sequenced was blood, either unsorted or a sorted T cell fraction (not recorded which). The source is a male donor with ankylosing spondylitis. CDR3 bases: TGCAGTGCTATCTCCGGGACTAGCTCCTACAATGAGCAGTTCTTC. As protein: CSAISGTSSYNEQFF.